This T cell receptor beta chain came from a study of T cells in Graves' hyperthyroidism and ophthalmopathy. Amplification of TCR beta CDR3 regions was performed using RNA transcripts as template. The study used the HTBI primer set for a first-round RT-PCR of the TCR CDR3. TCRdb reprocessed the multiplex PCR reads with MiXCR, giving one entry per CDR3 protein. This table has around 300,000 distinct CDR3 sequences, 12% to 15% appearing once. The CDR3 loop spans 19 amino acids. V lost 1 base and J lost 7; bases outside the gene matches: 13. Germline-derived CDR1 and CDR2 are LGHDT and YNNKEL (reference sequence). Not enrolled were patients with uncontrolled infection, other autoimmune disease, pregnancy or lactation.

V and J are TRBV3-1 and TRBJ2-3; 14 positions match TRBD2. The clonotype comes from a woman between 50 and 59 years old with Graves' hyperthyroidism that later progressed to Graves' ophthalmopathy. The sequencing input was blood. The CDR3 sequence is CASSQGWGTSGRRDNTQYF. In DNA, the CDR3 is TGTGCCAGCAGCCAAGGGTGGGGGACTAGCGGGAGACGGGATAATACGCAGTATTTT.